Shown below are 5 T cell receptor beta chains from a single sample sequenced in a study of CD8 T cells in Susac syndrome (dated by TCRdb to about 2019). The receptor library was made with the immunoSEQ multiplex PCR assay. RNA was extracted using the RNeasy kit, and roughly 0.5 to 1 microgram was reverse transcribed with random hexamers. The public reads were run again by TCRdb, first through fastp at Q25 and then through MiXCR, and only productive beta chains were kept. Rows with one shared CDR3 protein collapse into an entry with the most common genes and DNA. For this sample there are a few hundred thousand distinct CDR3 sequences; roughly 94% appear just once. The top ten clonotypes cover approximately 0.075% of the sample. The material sequenced was CD4+ T cells from PBMCs. The receptors here all came from a human donor with multiple sclerosis.

Here the CDR3 reads CASSPGQGTYEQYF. The CDR3 nucleotides read TGTGCCAGCAGCCCCGGACAGGGGACCTACGAGCAGTACTTC. The V call is TRBV7-9, the J call TRBJ2-7; 9 bases map to TRBD1. V trimming: 5 bases; J trimming: 2 bases; junction bases outside the gene matches: 4. Germline lookup yields CDR1 SEHNR and CDR2 FQNEAQ (reference sequence). This CDR3 contains 14 residues.

V and J are TRBV6-2 or TRBV6-3 and TRBJ2-2, with D unclear. The CDR3 covers 11 residues. The germline gives CDR1 MNHEY, CDR2 SVGEGT. The V end lost 6 bases, the J end lost 7 bases, and 6 bases lay between the germline ends. CDR3 amino acids: CASSRFGELFF. DNA of the CDR3: TGTGCCAGCAGCCGGTTCGGGGAGCTGTTTTTT.

The chain combines TRBV29-1 with TRBJ1-1, with no clear D. Germline V lookup: CDR1 SQVTM, CDR2 ANQGSEA. Trimming stripped 1 base from V and 5 bases from J, with 11 bases between. This CDR3 is 13 amino acids long. The CDR3 loop is CSVEVGGGTEAFF. CDR3 DNA sequence: TGCAGCGTTGAAGTTGGAGGAGGTACTGAAGCTTTCTTT.

The CDR3 reads CASSRDRVSEQYV. In nucleotides, the CDR3 is TGTGCCAGCAGCCGAGACAGGGTCTCCGAGCAGTACGTC. The chain combines TRBV14 with TRBJ2-7; 7 nucleotides align to TRBD1. In germline, CDR1 is SGHDN, CDR2 FVKESK. The length of the CDR3 is 13 residues. The V segment lost 4 bases and the J segment 6 bases; nucleotides outside the gene matches: 6.

The chain uses TRBV29-1 and TRBJ1-3; 8 positions match TRBD1. CDR3 length equals 12 residues. The V gene's germline CDR1 is SQVTM and CDR2 ANQGSEA. Losses at the gene ends were 7 bases for V and 4 bases for J; bases not matched to a gene: 3. The CDR3 DNA reads TGCAGCGCCCGGACAGGGGGAAACACCATATATTTT. It encodes CSARTGGNTIYF.